What follows are 19 T cell receptor beta chains derived from one specimen sequenced in a study of T cells after posttransplantation cyclophosphamide. Only in-frame clones appear in the TCRdb table, and some are missing; sequencing was by immunoSEQ multiplex PCR. The counts give approximately 40,000 clones, none of them seen only once; about 2% is held by the top ten. The specimen sequenced was PBMCs. The receptor source for this set is a man aged 35-49 years in good health, CMV-negative, and a related stem cell transplant donor.

This clone was found many times. Here the CDR3 DNA reads TGCGCCAGCAGCTCCGAGACTGGATACAATGAGCAGTTCTTC. Its protein product is CASSSETGYNEQFF. The chain has TRBV5-1 and TRBJ2-1, with D unresolved. Between the trimmed V and J ends, which lost 3 bases and 4 bases, there was a span of 11 bases. Germline lookup yields CDR1 SGHRS and CDR2 YFSETQ. This CDR3 spans 14 amino acids. Full variable domain (rest looked up from reference TRBV5-1 and TRBJ2-1): KAGVTQTPRYLIKTRGQQVTLSCSPISGHRSVSWYQQTPGQGLQFLFEYFSETQRNKGNFPGRFSGRQFSNSRSEMNVSTLELGDSALYLCASSSETGYNEQFFGPGTRLTVL.

This clone was counted many times. The chain links TRBV14 to TRBJ1-1; D unresolved. The CDR3 contains 13 residues. Germline loops: CDR1 SGHDN, CDR2 FVKESK. Trimming took 2 bases from V and 12 from J, leaving 16 bases between them. The CDR3, as DNA: TGTGCCAGCAGCCAAAATCCTTCGGCGGTCACTTTCTTT. As protein: CASSQNPSAVTFF.

This clone was seen many times. CDR3 loop: CAISESDGGAGANVLTF. In DNA, the CDR3 is TGTGCCATCAGTGAGTCGGACGGGGGGGCCGGGGCCAACGTCCTGACTTTC. The V call is TRBV10-3, the J call TRBJ2-6; 8 positions agree with TRBD2. CDR3 length equals 17 residues. V shed 0 bases, J shed 4 bases, and the junction held 5 bases outside the gene matches. The germline gives CDR1 ENHRY, CDR2 SYGVKD.

The table lists this clone with many counts. The chain recombines TRBV6-6 with TRBJ1-5; D is undetermined. The CDR3 is made up of 12 amino acids. The V and J ends lost 6 bases and 4 bases respectively, with 7 bases between them. Germline loops: CDR1 MNHNY, CDR2 SVGAGI (reference sequence). The CDR3 coding sequence is TGTGCCAGCAGCCCCGGGAATCAGCCCCAGCATTTT. This gives the protein CASSPGNQPQHF.

This clone was counted many times. V is TRBV6-5 and J is TRBJ1-6; D remains ambiguous. Germline V lookup: CDR1 MNHEY, CDR2 SVGAGI. This CDR3 contains 14 residues. V gave up 10 bases and J gave up 5 bases, with 15 bases separating them. The CDR3 DNA reads TGTGCCACCGCCGAAGCCACGAATAATTCACCCCTCCACTTT. Its protein product is CATAEATNNSPLHF.

V usage is TRBV11-3 and J usage is TRBJ2-1; TRBD2 is a possible D gene (6 bases). Looked up from germline, CDR1 is SGHNT and CDR2 is YENEEA. The CDR3 covers 14 residues. The ends were cut back, 2 bases at V and 5 bases at J, with 10 bases in the middle. For the CDR3, the DNA is TGTGCCAGCAGCTTACGCGGGAAAAACAATGAGCAGTTCTTC. This encodes CASSLRGKNNEQFF.

This clone has a handful of counts. The chain joins TRBV6-4 to TRBJ2-1; 10 bases match TRBD2. CDR1 MRHNA and CDR2 SNTAGT come from the germline V gene. The ends lost 2 bases at V and 5 bases at J; junction bases unmatched: 6. CDR3 length: 16 amino acids. CDR3 sequence reads: CASSDPSSGRHNEQFF. CDR3 in DNA: TGTGCCAGCAGTGACCCGTCTAGCGGGAGACACAATGAGCAGTTCTTC.

This clone was recorded many times. The chain links TRBV14 to TRBJ2-7; D not resolved. Trimming pared 4 bases from V and 6 bases from J, leaving 10 bases between. There are 12 residues in the CDR3. Germline V gene sequence: CDR1 SGHDN, CDR2 FVKESK. The CDR3 loop reads CASSPAFGEQYF. CDR3 DNA: TGTGCCAGCAGCCCCGCGTTCGGCGAGCAGTACTTC. Combining the CDR3 with reference TRBV14 and TRBJ2-7 gives the whole variable domain EAGVTQFPSHSVIEKGQTVTLRCDPISGHDNLYWYRRVMGKEIKFLLHFVKESKQDESGMPNNRFLAERTGGTYSTLKVQPAELEDSGVYFCASSPAFGEQYFGPGTRLTVT.

This clone was detected ten times or more. The J gene is TRBJ1-2, the V gene TRBV11-2, with 11 bases aligning to TRBD1. Germline V gives CDR1 SGHAT, CDR2 FQNNGV. Unmatched junction bases numbered 8, after V lost 4 bases and J lost 7 bases. This CDR3 region has 15 residues. CDR3 loop: CASSSYPGQGAGYTF. The DNA of the CDR3 is TGTGCCAGCAGCTCCTATCCCGGACAGGGGGCTGGCTACACCTTC.

In its sample, this clone was seen a few times. The chain links TRBV9 to TRBJ2-5, with D possibly being TRBD2 (5 bases). The DNA end is a closer match to TRBJ2-7, so the J assignment may be wrong. This CDR3 is built from 15 residues. Germline CDR1 SGDLS, CDR2 YYNGEE. The CDR3 sequence is CASSPSIQAEYEQYF. For the CDR3, the DNA is TGTGCCAGCAGCCCTAGCATCCAGGCGGAGTACGAGCAGTACTTC.

This clone was counted at least ten times. The V call is TRBV7-9, the J call TRBJ1-2; 10 bases align to TRBD1. Trimming took 6 bases from V and 6 from J; bases not matched to a gene: 10. The germline gives CDR1 SEHNR, CDR2 FQNEAQ (reference sequence). CDR3 length: 15 amino acids. CDR3 DNA: TGTGCCAGCAGTTTGACCCAAGGGACAGGGGATGGCTACACCTTC. This encodes CASSLTQGTGDGYTF.

This clone was detected ten times or more. The chain joins TRBV4-3 to TRBJ2-1; D might be TRBD2 (5 bases). The V end lost 4 bases, the J end lost 4 bases, and 14 bases lay between the germline ends. Germline V lookup: CDR1 LGHNA, CDR2 YSLEER. CDR3 length: 15 amino acids. The CDR3 DNA reads TGCGCCAGCAGCCGGGAGTGGCAATCATACAATGAGCAGTTCTTC. Translated, it gives CASSREWQSYNEQFF.

This clone was seen at least ten times. The chain carries TRBV2 and TRBJ2-5; 7 nucleotides agree with TRBD1. Germline V gene sequence: CDR1 SNHLY, CDR2 FYNNEI. This CDR3 contains 14 residues. V trimming: 7 bases; J trimming: 5 bases; junction bases outside the gene matches: 10. In DNA form, the CDR3 reads TGTGCCAGCATTACGGGACAGAGCCGGGAGACCCAGTACTTC. This sequence encodes CASITGQSRETQYF.

This clone was seen ten or more times. The chain is built from TRBV4-2 and TRBJ2-3; a possible D gene is TRBD2 (6 bases). With 0 bases removed from V and 0 bases from J, the gap between germline ends came to 13 bases. This CDR3 has 17 amino acids. Germline V CDR1 and CDR2: LGHNA, YNFKEQ. The CDR3 is CASSQETSWGSTDTQYF. The CDR3 DNA sequence: TGTGCCAGCAGCCAAGAGACTAGTTGGGGCAGCACAGATACGCAGTATTTT.

There are a few counts of this clone. The chain links TRBV6-4 to TRBJ1-5; 11 bases align to TRBD1. The CDR3 spans 22 residues. Per germline, CDR1 MRHNA and CDR2 SNTAGT. Germline trimming cut 0 bases from V and 4 bases from J; bases unmatched to any gene: 20. The CDR3 region has the DNA TGTGCCAGCAGTGACTCGATGCTTAGGACAGGGGGCTTCGGTCGGGAAAATCAGCCCCAGCATTTT. This gives the protein CASSDSMLRTGGFGRENQPQHF.

In this sample, this clone turned up many times. The J gene is TRBJ1-5, the V gene TRBV19; D remains ambiguous. The germline CDR1 and CDR2 sequences are LNHDA and SQIVND (reference sequence). The CDR3 sequence is 13 residues long. The ends were cut back, 6 bases at V and 9 bases at J, with 15 bases in the middle. The chain's CDR3 is CASRSPSLGPQHF. Written as DNA, the CDR3 is TGTGCCAGTAGGAGTCCGAGCCTTGGGCCCCAGCATTTT.

V usage is TRBV29-1 and J usage is TRBJ2-5, with 15 bases identical to TRBD2. V lost 6 bases, J lost 1 base, and 9 bases stayed unmatched. The CDR3 loop spans 17 amino acids. Per germline, CDR1 SQVTM and CDR2 ANQGSEA. The CDR3 DNA follows: TGCAGCGTATGGACTAGCGGGGGGGAAACCCTCCAAGAGACCCAGTACTTC. It translates to CSVWTSGGETLQETQYF.

The table lists this clone with many counts. The chain employs TRBV7-2 and TRBJ2-7; D remains unclear. Germline lookup yields CDR1 SGHTA and CDR2 FQGNSA. Trimming took off 2 bases at V and 0 bases at J, with 11 bases between the two ends. The CDR3 length is 15 residues. The CDR3 loop reads CASSLYAEGSYEQYV. For the CDR3, the DNA is TGTGCCAGCAGCTTATACGCGGAAGGCTCCTACGAGCAGTACGTC.

This clone was seen repeatedly, ten times or more. The chain links TRBV19 to TRBJ2-7; 11 bases line up with TRBD2. J was trimmed by 3 bases and V by 5 bases; bases with no gene match: 9. This CDR3 region has 16 residues. The V gene's germline CDR1 is LNHDA and CDR2 SQIVND (reference sequence). CDR3 bases: TGTGCCAGTAGTGGGCCACTAGCGGGGGTTTTCTACGAGCAGTACTTC. Amino acids: CASSGPLAGVFYEQYF.